These T cell receptor beta chains were read from a single sample in a study of blood T cell repertoires in COVID-19. Measured with immunoSEQ multiplex PCR; TCRdb has only the in-frame clones, and not every one. The data show some 230,000 clones, roughly four fifths seen once. Sequencing was carried out using peripheral blood. These receptors were obtained from a woman aged 60 to 75 with acute or convalescent COVID-19. CDR3s include the opening cysteine and the closing phenylalanine or tryptophan. The order of the fields is J gene, D gene, V gene, clone size, CDR3 DNA, CDR3 protein. A D gene is named only where the DNA matches it firmly. Clone size, where shown, is once, few, many, or a class for clones that have expanded.

J gene: TRBJ1-4; D gene: TRBD1; V gene: TRBV7-9; clone size: -; CDR3 DNA: TGTGCCAGCAGCTTGTCGAAGGGGGCACTGTTTTTT; CDR3 protein: CASSLSKGALFF
J gene: TRBJ1-1; D gene: -; V gene: TRBV5-1; clone size: -; CDR3 DNA: TGCGCCAGCAGCTTTAGGGGTGGGGACACTGAAGCTTTCTTT; CDR3 protein: CASSFRGGDTEAFF
J gene: TRBJ2-5; D gene: TRBD2; V gene: TRBV19; clone size: -; CDR3 DNA: TGTGCCAGTAGTCTAGCGGGGGGGCCGGAGACCCAGTACTTC; CDR3 protein: CASSLAGGPETQYF
J gene: TRBJ2-1; D gene: -; V gene: TRBV4-2; clone size: -; CDR3 DNA: TGTGCCAGCAGCCGTGTGGCAGCGGTATTCCACAATGAGCAGTTCTTC; CDR3 protein: CASSRVAAVFHNEQFF
J gene: TRBJ2-3; D gene: TRBD2; V gene: TRBV5-1; clone size: -; CDR3 DNA: TGCGCCAGCAGCCGGGAACTAGCGGGGGCCACAGATACGCAGTATTTT; CDR3 protein: CASSRELAGATDTQYF
J gene: TRBJ1-2; D gene: -; V gene: TRBV10-3; clone size: -; CDR3 DNA: TGTGCCATCAGCGAGACCGGGACAAGTGGCTACACCTTC; CDR3 protein: CAISETGTSGYTF
J gene: TRBJ1-2; D gene: -; V gene: TRBV7-8; clone size: -; CDR3 DNA: TGTGCCAGCAGTACGAGGGTAGGGAATGGCTACACCTTC; CDR3 protein: CASSTRVGNGYTF
J gene: TRBJ1-1; D gene: TRBD1; V gene: TRBV5-1; clone size: -; CDR3 DNA: TGCGCCAGCAGCTCGGACAGGGGAGACACTGAAGCTTTCTTT; CDR3 protein: CASSSDRGDTEAFF
J gene: TRBJ2-2; D gene: TRBD1; V gene: TRBV4-2; clone size: -; CDR3 DNA: TGTGCCAGCAGCCAAGATCCCAGGACAGGGGGCAGGTCCGGGGAGCTGTTTTTT; CDR3 protein: CASSQDPRTGGRSGELFF
J gene: TRBJ1-1; D gene: -; V gene: TRBV4-1; clone size: -; CDR3 DNA: TGCGCCAGCAGCCAAGAAGACAGGATCAACACTGAAGCTTTCTTT; CDR3 protein: CASSQEDRINTEAFF
J gene: TRBJ2-2; D gene: -; V gene: TRBV7-2; clone size: -; CDR3 DNA: TGTGCCAGCAGCTTAGTTTCGGTCACCGGGGAGCTGTTTTTT; CDR3 protein: CASSLVSVTGELFF
J gene: TRBJ1-6; D gene: TRBD1; V gene: TRBV27; clone size: -; CDR3 DNA: TGTGCCAGCGGGACAGGACTTTCACCCCTCCACTTT; CDR3 protein: CASGTGLSPLHF
J gene: TRBJ2-7; D gene: TRBD1; V gene: TRBV5-7; clone size: -; CDR3 DNA: TGTGCCAGCAGCATGGGACAGGGCAACTACGAGCAGTACTTC; CDR3 protein: CASSMGQGNYEQYF
J gene: TRBJ2-7; D gene: TRBD2; V gene: TRBV30; clone size: -; CDR3 DNA: TGTGCCTGGAGTCGGGGGGACTCCTACGAGCAGTACTTC; CDR3 protein: CAWSRGDSYEQYF
J gene: TRBJ1-3; D gene: -; V gene: TRBV3-1/TRBV3-2; clone size: -; CDR3 DNA: TGTGCCAGCATGCGAACCGGGACACTGCGGCCTGGAAACACCATATATTTT; CDR3 protein: CASMRTGTLRPGNTIYF
J gene: TRBJ2-2; D gene: TRBD2; V gene: TRBV12-3/TRBV12-4; clone size: -; CDR3 DNA: TGTGCCAGCAGTCCGACTAGCCCCGGGGAGCTGTTTTTT; CDR3 protein: CASSPTSPGELFF
J gene: TRBJ2-1; D gene: -; V gene: TRBV5-1; clone size: -; CDR3 DNA: TGCGCCAGCAGCTTACATTACTCCTACAATGAGCAGTTCTTC; CDR3 protein: CASSLHYSYNEQFF
J gene: TRBJ1-1; D gene: -; V gene: TRBV3-1/TRBV3-2; clone size: -; CDR3 DNA: TGTGCCAGCACCCAAAGTCTTCGGGGGGATATAGCAGCTTTCTTT; CDR3 protein: CASTQSLRGDIAAFF
J gene: TRBJ2-7; D gene: TRBD1; V gene: TRBV7-9; clone size: -; CDR3 DNA: TGTGCCAGCAGCTCACCCGACAGGGCGGCCGAGCAGTACTTC; CDR3 protein: CASSSPDRAAEQYF
J gene: TRBJ1-2; D gene: TRBD1; V gene: TRBV10-1; clone size: -; CDR3 DNA: TGCGCCAGCAGTGAGTGTGACAGGGGAGCTGGATATGGCTACACCTTC; CDR3 protein: CASSECDRGAGYGYTF
J gene: TRBJ2-3; D gene: TRBD2; V gene: TRBV6-5; clone size: -; CDR3 DNA: TGTGCCAGCAGTTATGCGGGGGGGCAAACAGATACGCAGTATTTT; CDR3 protein: CASSYAGGQTDTQYF
J gene: TRBJ2-1; D gene: -; V gene: TRBV19; clone size: -; CDR3 DNA: TGTGCCAGTAGTAAGTCGTCAGGGGAATACAATGAGCAGTTCTTC; CDR3 protein: CASSKSSGEYNEQFF
J gene: TRBJ1-5; D gene: -; V gene: TRBV28; clone size: -; CDR3 DNA: TGTGCCAGCAATAGCATTGTCCTGGGCAATCAGCCCCAGCATTTT; CDR3 protein: CASNSIVLGNQPQHF
J gene: TRBJ1-6; D gene: -; V gene: TRBV6-1; clone size: -; CDR3 DNA: TGTGCCAGCAGTGATCATCCACCGAGCTCCTATAATTCACCCCTCCACTTT; CDR3 protein: CASSDHPPSSYNSPLHF
J gene: TRBJ1-6; D gene: -; V gene: TRBV3-1/TRBV3-2; clone size: -; CDR3 DNA: TGTGCCAGCAGCCCAGCGACAGGACCTTCACCCCTCCACTTT; CDR3 protein: CASSPATGPSPLHF
J gene: TRBJ2-5; D gene: -; V gene: TRBV6-4; clone size: -; CDR3 DNA: TGTGCCAGCAAGCAGGGGGGTCGGACTAACAAGACCTACCAAGAGACCCAGTACTTC; CDR3 protein: CASKQGGRTNKTYQETQYF
J gene: TRBJ1-5; D gene: -; V gene: TRBV28; clone size: -; CDR3 DNA: TGTGCCAGCAGCCTATTGGATCAGCCCCAGCATTTT; CDR3 protein: CASSLLDQPQHF
J gene: TRBJ2-7; D gene: -; V gene: TRBV6-5; clone size: once; CDR3 DNA: TGTGCCAGTACATCCTTTTTGGCCCGCGAGCAGTACTTC; CDR3 protein: CASTSFLAREQYF
J gene: TRBJ1-5; D gene: -; V gene: TRBV30; clone size: -; CDR3 DNA: TGTGCCTGGAGTGCGGGCAATCAGCCCCAGCATTTT; CDR3 protein: CAWSAGNQPQHF
J gene: TRBJ2-2; D gene: -; V gene: TRBV6-2/TRBV6-3; clone size: -; CDR3 DNA: TGTGCCAGCAGTTTGACAGTATCCACCGGGGAGCTGTTTTTT; CDR3 protein: CASSLTVSTGELFF
J gene: TRBJ2-1; D gene: TRBD2; V gene: TRBV11-1; clone size: -; CDR3 DNA: TGTGCCAGCAGTCACACTAGCGGGGGGGCAGGTGAGCAGTTCTTC; CDR3 protein: CASSHTSGGAGEQFF
J gene: TRBJ1-2; D gene: -; V gene: TRBV19; clone size: few; CDR3 DNA: TGTGCCAGTAGCTTTACAGGGAATGAAGCTGGCTACACCTTC; CDR3 protein: CASSFTGNEAGYTF
J gene: TRBJ1-6; D gene: TRBD1; V gene: TRBV25-1; clone size: -; CDR3 DNA: TGTGCCAGCAGTGAGTCCGGGACAGGGGATTCACCCCTCCACTTT; CDR3 protein: CASSESGTGDSPLHF
J gene: TRBJ1-4; D gene: -; V gene: TRBV4-2; clone size: -; CDR3 DNA: TGTGCCAGCAGCCAAGACCCAGGAAATGAAAAACTGTTTTTT; CDR3 protein: CASSQDPGNEKLFF
J gene: TRBJ1-1; D gene: TRBD1; V gene: TRBV3-1/TRBV3-2; clone size: -; CDR3 DNA: TGTGCCAGCAGTCCCGGAGGGGGCGGCACTGAAGCTTTCTTT; CDR3 protein: CASSPGGGGTEAFF
J gene: TRBJ2-2; D gene: TRBD2; V gene: TRBV28; clone size: -; CDR3 DNA: TGTGCCAGCAGTCTCGGACTAGCGGGGAGGACCGGGGAGCTGTTTTTT; CDR3 protein: CASSLGLAGRTGELFF
J gene: TRBJ1-2; D gene: TRBD1; V gene: TRBV20-1; clone size: -; CDR3 DNA: TGCAGTGCTAGTAGGGGGCCTAACTATGGCTACACCTTC; CDR3 protein: CSASRGPNYGYTF
J gene: TRBJ2-3; D gene: TRBD1; V gene: TRBV14; clone size: -; CDR3 DNA: TGTGCCAGCAGCCAGCTCAGGGGGCTGGGAGATACGCAGTATTTT; CDR3 protein: CASSQLRGLGDTQYF
J gene: TRBJ2-2; D gene: -; V gene: TRBV18; clone size: -; CDR3 DNA: TGTGCCAGCTCACCGGCTTACCCCGACACCGGGGAGCTGTTTTTT; CDR3 protein: CASSPAYPDTGELFF
J gene: TRBJ1-2; D gene: TRBD1; V gene: TRBV5-4; clone size: -; CDR3 DNA: TGTGCCAGCAGCTTGTCCGGGACAGGGGTGCGTGGCTACACCTTC; CDR3 protein: CASSLSGTGVRGYTF
J gene: TRBJ1-2; D gene: TRBD1; V gene: TRBV15; clone size: -; CDR3 DNA: TGTGCCACCAGCTTATATGACAGGGGCGGTGGCTACACCTTC; CDR3 protein: CATSLYDRGGGYTF
J gene: TRBJ1-3; D gene: -; V gene: TRBV30; clone size: -; CDR3 DNA: TGTGCCTGGAGGCAGCGGGGGGGCCCTGGAAACACCATATATTTT; CDR3 protein: CAWRQRGGPGNTIYF
J gene: TRBJ1-2; D gene: -; V gene: TRBV30; clone size: -; CDR3 DNA: TGTGCCTGGAGTGTACAGGAGACTAACTATGGCTACACCTTC; CDR3 protein: CAWSVQETNYGYTF
J gene: TRBJ1-6; D gene: -; V gene: TRBV10-3; clone size: -; CDR3 DNA: TGTGCCATCAGAGATGGATCAGGGGAGTCACCCCTCCACTTT; CDR3 protein: CAIRDGSGESPLHF
J gene: TRBJ1-2; D gene: -; V gene: TRBV28; clone size: -; CDR3 DNA: TGTGCCAGCAAGGGTGCGGCCCAGAGGGATGGCTACACCTTC; CDR3 protein: CASKGAAQRDGYTF
J gene: TRBJ1-5; D gene: -; V gene: TRBV6-6; clone size: -; CDR3 DNA: TGTGCCAGCAGTCTGGGTCGGGACTATAGCAATCAGCCCCAGCATTTT; CDR3 protein: CASSLGRDYSNQPQHF
J gene: TRBJ1-1; D gene: -; V gene: TRBV3-1/TRBV3-2; clone size: -; CDR3 DNA: TGTGCCAGCAGCCGAGATCAGGGTAAGGCTGAAGCTTTCTTT; CDR3 protein: CASSRDQGKAEAFF
J gene: TRBJ1-2; D gene: TRBD1; V gene: TRBV9; clone size: -; CDR3 DNA: TGTGCCAGCAGCGCCGACGGGACAGGGAAAGGCTATGGCTACACCTTC; CDR3 protein: CASSADGTGKGYGYTF
J gene: TRBJ1-1; D gene: TRBD1; V gene: TRBV6-5; clone size: -; CDR3 DNA: TGTGCCAGCAGACGGGACAGGGTCATCGCTGAAGCTTTCTTT; CDR3 protein: CASRRDRVIAEAFF
J gene: TRBJ1-6; D gene: -; V gene: TRBV13; clone size: -; CDR3 DNA: TGTGCCAGCAGGAGGAAAAGCTCCTATAATTCACCCCTCCACTTT; CDR3 protein: CASRRKSSYNSPLHF
J gene: TRBJ1-1; D gene: -; V gene: TRBV4-2; clone size: -; CDR3 DNA: TGTGCCAGCAGCCCCATCCTCCTATCCTCGAACACTGAAGCTTTCTTT; CDR3 protein: CASSPILLSSNTEAFF
J gene: TRBJ2-5; D gene: TRBD2; V gene: TRBV7-9; clone size: -; CDR3 DNA: TGTGCCAGCAGCTTAGATCTAGCGGGGTTGGAGACCCAGTACTTC; CDR3 protein: CASSLDLAGLETQYF
J gene: TRBJ2-3; D gene: -; V gene: TRBV7-9; clone size: -; CDR3 DNA: TGTGCCAGCAGCTTAATTGGAGGCACAGATACGCAGTATTTT; CDR3 protein: CASSLIGGTDTQYF
J gene: TRBJ1-2; D gene: -; V gene: TRBV28; clone size: -; CDR3 DNA: TGTGCCAGCAGCGAGACAGCCAACTATGGCTACACCTTC; CDR3 protein: CASSETANYGYTF
J gene: TRBJ2-3; D gene: -; V gene: TRBV14; clone size: -; CDR3 DNA: TGTGCCAGCAGCCAACAGGGAGGCGGCACAGATACGCAGTATTTT; CDR3 protein: CASSQQGGGTDTQYF